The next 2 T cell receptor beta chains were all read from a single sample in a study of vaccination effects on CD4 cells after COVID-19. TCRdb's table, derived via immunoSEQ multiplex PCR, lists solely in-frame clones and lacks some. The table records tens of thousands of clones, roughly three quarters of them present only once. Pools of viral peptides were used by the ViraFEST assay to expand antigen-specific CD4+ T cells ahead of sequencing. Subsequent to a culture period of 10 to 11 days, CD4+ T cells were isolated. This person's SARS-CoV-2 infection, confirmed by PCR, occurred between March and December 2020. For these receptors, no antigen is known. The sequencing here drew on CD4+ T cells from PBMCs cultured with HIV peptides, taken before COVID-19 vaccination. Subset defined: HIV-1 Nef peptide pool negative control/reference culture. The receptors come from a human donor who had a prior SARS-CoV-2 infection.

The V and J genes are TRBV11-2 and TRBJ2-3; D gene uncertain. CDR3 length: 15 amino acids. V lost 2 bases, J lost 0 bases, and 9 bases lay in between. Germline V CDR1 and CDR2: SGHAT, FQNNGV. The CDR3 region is CASSLRRNSTDTQYF. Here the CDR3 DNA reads TGTGCCAGCAGCTTACGCCGAAATAGCACAGATACGCAGTATTTT.

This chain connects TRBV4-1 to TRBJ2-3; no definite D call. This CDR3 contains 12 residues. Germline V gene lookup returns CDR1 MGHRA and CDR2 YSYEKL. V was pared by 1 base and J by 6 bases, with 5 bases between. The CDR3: CASSQGVDTQYF. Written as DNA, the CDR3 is TGCGCCAGCAGCCAAGGGGTGGATACGCAGTATTTT.